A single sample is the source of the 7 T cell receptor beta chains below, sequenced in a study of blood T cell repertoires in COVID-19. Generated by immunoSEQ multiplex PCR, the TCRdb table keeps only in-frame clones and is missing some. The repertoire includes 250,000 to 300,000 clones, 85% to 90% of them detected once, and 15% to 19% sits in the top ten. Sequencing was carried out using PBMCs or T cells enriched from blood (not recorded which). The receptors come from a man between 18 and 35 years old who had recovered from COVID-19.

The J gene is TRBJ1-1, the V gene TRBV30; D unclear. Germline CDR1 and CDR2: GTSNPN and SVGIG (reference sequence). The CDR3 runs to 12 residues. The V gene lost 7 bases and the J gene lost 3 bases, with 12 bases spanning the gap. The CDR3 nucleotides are TGTGCCTACGCGGGCCTGTACACTGAAGCTTTCTTT. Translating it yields CAYAGLYTEAFF. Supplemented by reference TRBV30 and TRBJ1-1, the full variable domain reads SQTIHQWPATLVQPVGSPLSLECTVEGTSNPNLYWYRQAAGRGLQLLFYSVGIGQISSEVPQNLSASRPQDRQFILSSKKLLLSDSGFYLCAYAGLYTEAFFGQGTRLTVV.

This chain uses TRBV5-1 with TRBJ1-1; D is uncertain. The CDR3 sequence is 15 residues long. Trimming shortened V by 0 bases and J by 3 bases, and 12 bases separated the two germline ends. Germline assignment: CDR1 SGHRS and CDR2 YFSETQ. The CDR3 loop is CASSLAGESDTEAFF. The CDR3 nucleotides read TGCGCCAGCAGCTTGGCCGGTGAGTCGGACACTGAAGCTTTCTTT.

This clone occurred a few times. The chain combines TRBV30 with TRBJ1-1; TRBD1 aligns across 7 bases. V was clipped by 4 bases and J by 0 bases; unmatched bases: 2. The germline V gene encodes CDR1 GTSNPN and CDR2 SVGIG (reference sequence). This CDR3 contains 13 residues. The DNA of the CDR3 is TGTGCCTGGACCAGGGGGGTGAACACTGAAGCTTTCTTT. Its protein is CAWTRGVNTEAFF.

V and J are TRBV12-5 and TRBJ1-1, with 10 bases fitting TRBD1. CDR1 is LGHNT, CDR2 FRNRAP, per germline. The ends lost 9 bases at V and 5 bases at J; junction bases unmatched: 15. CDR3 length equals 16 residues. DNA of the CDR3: TGTGCTAGCAAAGCCTCCGGGACAGGGGTAAGGACTGAAGCTTTCTTT. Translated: CASKASGTGVRTEAFF.

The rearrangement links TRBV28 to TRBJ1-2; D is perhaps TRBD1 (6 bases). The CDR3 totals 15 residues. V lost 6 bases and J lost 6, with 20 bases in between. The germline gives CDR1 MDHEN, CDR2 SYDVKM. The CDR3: CASRTTPGGQNGYTF. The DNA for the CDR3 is TGTGCCAGCAGGACGACACCCGGGGGGCAGAATGGCTACACCTTC.

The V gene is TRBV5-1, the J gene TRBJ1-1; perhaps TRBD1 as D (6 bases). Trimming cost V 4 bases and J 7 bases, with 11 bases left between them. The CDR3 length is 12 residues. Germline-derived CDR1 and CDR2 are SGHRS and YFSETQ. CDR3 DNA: TGCGCCAGCAGCCCAGGGACACTTGAAGCTTTCTTT. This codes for CASSPGTLEAFF.

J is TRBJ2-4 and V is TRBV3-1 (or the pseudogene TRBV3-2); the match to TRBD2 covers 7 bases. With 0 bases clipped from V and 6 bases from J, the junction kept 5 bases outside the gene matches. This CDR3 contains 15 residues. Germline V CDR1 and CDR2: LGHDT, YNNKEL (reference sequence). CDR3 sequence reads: CASSQESGRGNIQYF. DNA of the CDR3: TGTGCCAGCAGCCAAGAGTCAGGGAGGGGAAACATTCAGTACTTC.